The 25 T cell receptor beta chains listed next were all sequenced from one sample in a study of blood T cell repertoires in COVID-19. Sequencing used immunoSEQ multiplex PCR; TCRdb keeps in-frame clones, though not all of them. Of 220,000 or so clones detected, 75% to 90% appear once; the ten largest clones hold approximately 0.9%. The sequencing sample was made of PBMCs or T cells enriched from blood (not recorded which). Receptors were obtained from a man aged 45-65 years who had been exposed to COVID-19.

This clone appeared once. The chain joins TRBV5-1 to TRBJ2-1; 9 nucleotides line up with TRBD1. The V segment lost 2 bases and the J segment 4 bases; nucleotides outside the gene matches: 4. The CDR3 totals 15 residues. The V gene's germline CDR1 is SGHRS and CDR2 YFSETQ. This CDR3 reads CASSFWDRDYNEQFF. The CDR3 DNA is TGCGCCAGCAGCTTTTGGGACAGGGATTACAATGAGCAGTTCTTC.

The chain combines TRBV7-9 with TRBJ1-3; a weak D match, TRBD1 (5 bases). Germline lookup yields CDR1 SEHNR and CDR2 FQNEAQ (reference sequence). V was pared by 2 bases and J by 0 bases, with 8 bases between. This CDR3 is 15 amino acids long. The DNA for the CDR3 is TGTGCCAGCAGCTTAAAGGGGATCTCTGGAAACACCATATATTTT. Residues: CASSLKGISGNTIYF.

In its sample, this clone was seen once. The chain is built from TRBV6-6 and TRBJ2-7; 12 nucleotides match TRBD2. The ends lost 4 bases at V and 1 base at J; junction bases unmatched: 2. The length of the CDR3 is 15 residues. The germline V gene has CDR1 MNHNY and CDR2 SVGAGI (reference sequence). DNA of the CDR3: TGTGCCAGCAGTTCTACTAGCGGGAGGTCCTACGAGCAGTACGTC. It yields the protein CASSSTSGRSYEQYV.

The chain employs TRBV5-1 and TRBJ1-1, with D perhaps matching TRBD1 (5 bases). Trimming stripped 0 bases from V and 4 bases from J, with 16 bases between. CDR1 is SGHRS, CDR2 YFSETQ, per germline. The CDR3 spans 16 residues. CDR3 bases: TGCGCCAGCAGCTTGGTATTTCAGGGCGTTGCCACTGAAGCTTTCTTT. Translation: CASSLVFQGVATEAFF.

This chain joins TRBV11-2 and TRBJ1-2, with TRBD1 matching 7 bases. Unmatched junction bases numbered 6, after V lost 1 base and J lost 4 bases. The CDR3 is 15 amino acids. Germline V lookup: CDR1 SGHAT, CDR2 FQNNGV. The CDR3 protein is CASSLGQDRRYGYTF. CDR3 nucleotide sequence: TGTGCCAGCAGCTTAGGTCAGGACAGGCGCTATGGCTACACCTTC.

This clone has a handful of counts. The V call is TRBV5-1, the J call TRBJ1-4, with 10 nucleotides matching TRBD1. V dropped 4 bases and J dropped 7; count of bases not matched to a gene: 7. This CDR3 is built from 15 residues. The germline V gene has CDR1 SGHRS and CDR2 YFSETQ. The CDR3 protein is CASSLSGTGVEKLFF. The DNA for the CDR3 is TGCGCCAGCAGCCTTTCCGGGACAGGGGTTGAAAAACTGTTTTTT.

This chain connects TRBV6-5 to TRBJ1-1; maybe TRBD1 (6 bases). V lost 2 bases and J lost 10, with 17 bases in between. Germline V lookup: CDR1 MNHEY, CDR2 SVGAGI. CDR3 size: 14 residues. This CDR3 is CASSYLVGQTLAFF. The CDR3 DNA is TGTGCCAGCAGTTACCTCGTAGGACAGACATTAGCTTTCTTT.

The chain combines TRBV2 with TRBJ2-7; 9 positions agree with TRBD1. The CDR3 is made up of 15 amino acids. The J segment lost 3 bases and the V segment lost 7 bases, leaving 10 bases of the junction unmatched. Germline V gives CDR1 SNHLY, CDR2 FYNNEI. CDR3 loop: CASISTGGDFYEQYF. The CDR3 nucleotides read TGTGCCAGCATTTCCACAGGGGGCGATTTCTACGAGCAGTACTTC.

The J gene is TRBJ2-2, the V gene TRBV5-4, with a tentative D call TRBD2 (6 bases). The germline V gene has CDR1 SGHNT and CDR2 YYREEE (reference sequence). Trimming left V 3 bases short and J 2 bases short, with 8 bases between. This CDR3 contains 14 residues. DNA of the CDR3: TGTGCCAGCAGCTCTGGACTAAACACCGGGGAGCTGTTTTTT. Encoded protein: CASSSGLNTGELFF.

The chain couples TRBV3-1 (or the pseudogene TRBV3-2) to TRBJ2-7; 9 bases map to TRBD1. The CDR3 contains 14 residues. V shed 6 bases and J 0 bases; nucleotides not matched to a gene: 3. CDR1 is LGHDT, CDR2 YNNKEL, per germline (reference sequence). CDR3 loop: CASSDRGISYEQYF. The DNA of the CDR3 is TGTGCCAGCAGTGACAGGGGGATCTCCTACGAGCAGTACTTC.

This rearrangement joins TRBV11-2 to TRBJ1-4; 7 nucleotides match TRBD1. Germline V CDR1 and CDR2: SGHAT, FQNNGV. This CDR3 has 15 amino acids. V shed 3 bases, J shed 8 bases, and the junction held 9 bases outside the gene matches. CDR3 in amino acids: CASSFSRQGSEKLFF. CDR3 nucleotides: TGTGCCAGCAGCTTTTCTAGACAGGGCTCCGAAAAACTGTTTTTT.

The V call is TRBV28, the J call TRBJ2-1; TRBD1 aligns across 9 bases. Per germline, CDR1 MDHEN and CDR2 SYDVKM. Germline trimming cut 6 bases from V and 4 bases from J; bases unmatched to any gene: 7. The CDR3 has 15 amino acids. CDR3 bases: TGTGCCAGCAGCAATACAGGGGGCTGGTACAATGAGCAGTTCTTC. It codes for CASSNTGGWYNEQFF.

V gene TRBV5-4 combines with J gene TRBJ1-1, with D hard to call. Germline lookup yields CDR1 SGHNT and CDR2 YYREEE (reference sequence). V lost 2 bases and J 2 bases, leaving 13 bases between the germline ends. The CDR3 consists of 15 residues. The DNA of the CDR3 is TGTGCCAGCAGCTTCGGTACTAACTACAACACTGAAGCTTTCTTT. It translates to CASSFGTNYNTEAFF.

V gene TRBV15 combines with J gene TRBJ1-1; D perhaps matches TRBD1 (5 bases). V was clipped by 0 bases and J by 4 bases, with 12 bases between them. The CDR3 runs 15 residues. Germline CDR1 and CDR2: LNHNV and YYDKDF (reference sequence). CDR3: CATSREIGAITEAFF. DNA for the CDR3: TGTGCCACCAGCAGAGAGATAGGGGCGATCACTGAAGCTTTCTTT.

The V call is TRBV2, the J call TRBJ2-1; D perhaps matches TRBD2 (6 bases). Germline V CDR1 and CDR2: SNHLY, FYNNEI. This CDR3 region has 13 residues. The V end lost 10 bases, the J end lost 4 bases, and 14 bases lay between the germline ends. As DNA, the CDR3 is TGTGCCATCGAATTAGCGGCTTACAATGAGCAGTTCTTC. Amino acids: CAIELAAYNEQFF.

The chain employs TRBV7-3 and TRBJ2-1, with 7 positions matching TRBD1. Trimming removed 5 bases from V and 5 bases from J; junction bases left unmatched: 3. This CDR3 is 13 amino acids long. The germline gives CDR1 SGHTA, CDR2 FQGTGA. DNA for the CDR3: TGTGCCAGCAGCACAGACAGGGACAATGAGCAGTTCTTC. Translation: CASSTDRDNEQFF.

This clone was picked up one time. The genes are TRBV4-2 and TRBJ2-1; 10 nucleotides line up with TRBD2. CDR3 size: 16 residues. The trim removed 6 bases at V and 1 base at J, leaving 6 bases unmatched. The germline gives CDR1 LGHNA, CDR2 YNFKEQ. The CDR3 is CASRIAGGPSYNEQFF. For the CDR3, the DNA is TGTGCCAGCAGAATAGCGGGAGGCCCTTCCTACAATGAGCAGTTCTTC.

There are a few counts of this clone. The V call is TRBV7-3, the J call TRBJ2-1; the match to TRBD2 covers 7 bases. With V trimmed by 1 base and J by 4 bases, 7 bases remained unmatched. The V gene's germline CDR1 is SGHTA and CDR2 FQGTGA. The CDR3 runs 16 residues. CDR3 nucleotide sequence: TGTGCCAGCAGCTTAATCGCGTCTAGCGGTTACAATGAGCAGTTCTTC. Its translation is CASSLIASSGYNEQFF.

The chain uses TRBV12-3 or TRBV12-4 and TRBJ2-7; TRBD2 agrees at 7 bases. With V trimmed by 6 bases and J by 3 bases, 5 bases remained unmatched. This CDR3 region has 13 residues. The CDR3 nucleotides read TGTGCCAGCAGCCCGGGACTACACTACGAGCAGTACGTC. This codes for CASSPGLHYEQYV.

CDR3 sequence (DNA): TGTGCCAGTAGTATCGCTAAGTCTCTCGTCGAGCAGTACTTC. Translating gives CASSIAKSLVEQYF. V gene TRBV19 combines with J gene TRBJ2-7; D not certain. V was shortened by 3 bases and J by 6 bases, with 15 bases between the two germline ends. Looked up from germline, CDR1 is LNHDA and CDR2 is SQIVND (reference sequence). The CDR3 extends over 14 amino acids.

The chain has TRBV18 and TRBJ2-7, with 14 bases that match TRBD2. CDR3 length equals 15 residues. Germline CDR1 is KGHSH and CDR2 is LQKENI. The V and J ends lost 2 bases and 6 bases, in that order; junction bases with no gene match: 3. The CDR3 coding sequence is TGTGCCAGCTCACCAGGGACTAGCGGGGGTGTCGAGCAGTACTTC. Amino acids: CASSPGTSGGVEQYF. Combining the CDR3 with reference TRBV18 and TRBJ2-7 gives the whole variable domain NAGVMQNPRHLVRRRGQEARLRCSPMKGHSHVYWYRQLPEEGLKFMVYLQKENIIDESGMPKERFSAEFPKEGPSILRIQQVVRGDSAAYFCASSPGTSGGVEQYFGPGTRLTVT.

Concerning this clone itself: This sample also contains other DNA sequences that code for the same CDR3. The chain is built from TRBV30 and TRBJ2-3; tentative D call: TRBD2 (6 bases). Deletions cut 0 bases from V and 6 bases from J, with 7 bases between. In germline, CDR1 is GTSNPN, CDR2 SVGIG (reference sequence). The CDR3 contains 12 residues. The CDR3, as DNA: TGTGCCTGGAGTGTACGGGGGGATACGCAGTATTTT. Translation gives CAWSVRGDTQYF.

V and J are TRBV5-4 and TRBJ1-1; D is perhaps TRBD1 (6 bases). This CDR3 region has 12 residues. V was pared by 0 bases and J by 8 bases, with 8 bases between. CDR1 is SGHNT and CDR2 is YYREEE in the germline V gene (reference sequence). The CDR3 loop is CASSLGQVEAFF. Here the CDR3 DNA reads TGTGCCAGCAGCTTGGGACAGGTCGAAGCTTTCTTT.

V usage is TRBV4-1 and J usage is TRBJ2-1, with TRBD2 identical over 9 bases. The CDR3 consists of 15 residues. Germline V gene lookup returns CDR1 MGHRA and CDR2 YSYEKL. The trim removed 4 bases at V and 3 bases at J, leaving 4 bases unmatched. CDR3: CASSRGGALYNEQFF. DNA for the CDR3: TGCGCCAGCAGCCGCGGGGGGGCCCTCTACAATGAGCAGTTCTTC.

The chain employs TRBV11-2 and TRBJ2-1; a possible D gene is TRBD2 (6 bases). V was pared by 7 bases and J by 2 bases, with 24 bases between. This CDR3 comprises 18 residues. Germline CDR1 is SGHAT and CDR2 is FQNNGV. The CDR3 here is CASKEMFGTPITYNEQFF. CDR3 nucleotides: TGTGCCAGCAAAGAAATGTTTGGGACTCCAATAACCTACAATGAGCAGTTCTTC.